The rows below give T cell receptor beta chains drawn from one sample of a study of blood T cell repertoires in COVID-19. Sequencing was performed with immunoSEQ multiplex PCR; in TCRdb, only in-frame clones are kept and a portion is missing. The data hold 200,000 to 300,000 clones, with around 89% observed a single time. Sequencing used PBMCs or T cells enriched from blood (not recorded which). These receptors were obtained from a man aged 35-49 years who had recovered from COVID-19. Both conserved end residues are trimmed from each CDR3. A D gene is named only where the DNA matches it firmly.

j_call v_call d_call cdr3_aa
TRBJ2-7 TRBV12-5 . VSCPTGSYEQY
TRBJ2-7 TRBV2 TRBD1 AGGGTGGFYEQY
TRBJ2-3 TRBV5-6 . ARSLVGAHTDTQY
TRBJ2-7 TRBV4-2 TRBD2 ASSQGSLAGAYEQY
TRBJ2-3 TRBV11-2 TRBD2 ASSLEGGARLAGGRDTQY
TRBJ1-5 TRBV19 TRBD1 ASSIGDRGAGNQPQH
TRBJ2-1 TRBV5-1 TRBD2 ASSLGTSGGAGNEQF
TRBJ2-7 TRBV5-4 TRBD2 ASSSGGLAGVQGEQY
TRBJ1-5 TRBV30 . AWTTRGGIPNQPQH
TRBJ1-2 TRBV28 . ASSLATVYGYT
TRBJ2-3 TRBV6-2/TRBV6-3 TRBD2 ASSYRLAGVVDTQY
TRBJ2-5 TRBV28 . ASSLYAGSGRQETQY
TRBJ2-5 TRBV10-2 TRBD1 ASSEFLGTGDQETQY
TRBJ1-5 TRBV6-5 TRBD1 ASRQTGSNQPQH
TRBJ2-1 TRBV11-3 . ASTSLLSGEQF
TRBJ1-3 TRBV7-2 TRBD1 ASSRVGGSSGNTIY
TRBJ1-1 TRBV12-5 . ASRRGFLRGEAF
TRBJ1-3 TRBV6-5 . ASTTSYSGNTIY
TRBJ2-2 TRBV9 . ASSLDSGELF
TRBJ2-4 TRBV3-1/TRBV3-2 TRBD1 ASSQDTGTVNIQY
TRBJ1-4 TRBV6-5 . ASRRVRVGNEKLF
TRBJ2-1 TRBV7-3 TRBD2 ASSLLVTSGANEQF